This T cell receptor (beta chain) was found in a study of cytomegalovirus exposure and HLA in healthy donors. In the study overall: Early released data had tens of millions of unique TCRs, all coming from HLA-typed donors. Study-level results: For cytomegalovirus status, the classifier reportedly gave diagnoses with high specificity and sensitivity. In a later analysis, TCR beta V- and J-gene trimming was associated with a missense DCLRE1C variant. Some TCR beta chains (164 of them) were listed as cytomegalovirus-associated.

Per the germline V gene, CDR1 is GTSNPN and CDR2 is SVGIG (reference sequence). This CDR3 region has 13 residues. 13 Jbeta primers and 60 Vbeta primers were used for the PCR. The data were produced by immunoSEQ multiplex PCR, yet TCRdb's version contains in-frame clones alone and is incomplete. In the table there are roughly 130,000 clones, roughly 72% of which are singletons. A remark on this clone: Its antigen is currently unknown. At one boundary the junction diverges from the germline segment, which might be a read error.

This receptor was obtained from a woman between 45 and 65 years old in good health and CMV-seronegative. Sequencing was carried out using PBMCs. The chain combines TRBV30 with TRBJ1-5; D is ambiguous. In nucleotides, the CDR3 is TGTGCCTGCAACGAGCGGTCCAATCAGCCCCAGAATTTT. The encoded protein is CACNERSNQPQNF.